The entry below gives a single T cell receptor (beta chain) sequence along with its context. The data derive from a study of shared clonotypes between healthy human individuals. The protocol was immunoSEQ multiplex PCR, while the TCRdb copy is restricted to in-frame clones and leaves out a portion. The repertoire holds approximately 1.5 million clones, around 98% seen once, with about 0.45% in the top ten. The V end was cut by 4 bases, the J end by 6 bases, with 15 bases between. Germline CDR1 and CDR2: KGHSH and LQKENI. The CDR3 runs 15 residues. This sequence originates from a man aged 25-45 years in good health. Input material: naive CD4+ T cells sorted from blood. Subset in this sample: CD45RA+ positively selected. This chain links TRBV18 with TRBJ2-2; maybe TRBD1 (6 bases). The CDR3 loop is CASSRTKTGAGELFF. The CDR3 DNA sequence: TGTGCCAGCTCACGTACTAAGACAGGCGCCGGGGAGCTGTTTTTT.